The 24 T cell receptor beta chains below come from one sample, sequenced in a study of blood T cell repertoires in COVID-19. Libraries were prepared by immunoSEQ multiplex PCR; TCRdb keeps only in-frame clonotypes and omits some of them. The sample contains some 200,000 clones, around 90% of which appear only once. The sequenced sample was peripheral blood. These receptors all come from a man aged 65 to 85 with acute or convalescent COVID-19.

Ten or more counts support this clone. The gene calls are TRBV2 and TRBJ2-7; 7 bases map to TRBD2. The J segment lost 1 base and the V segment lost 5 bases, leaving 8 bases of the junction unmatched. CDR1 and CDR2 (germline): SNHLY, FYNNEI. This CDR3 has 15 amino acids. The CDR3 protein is CASSPRDYPSYEQYF. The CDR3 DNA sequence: TGTGCCAGCAGTCCCCGGGACTATCCGTCCTACGAGCAGTACTTC.

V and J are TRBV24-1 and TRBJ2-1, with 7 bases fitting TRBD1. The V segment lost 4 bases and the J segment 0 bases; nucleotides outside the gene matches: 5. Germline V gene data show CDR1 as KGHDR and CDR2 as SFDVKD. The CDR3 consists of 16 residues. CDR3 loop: CATSDTKGASYNEQFF. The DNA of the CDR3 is TGTGCCACCAGTGACACTAAGGGGGCCTCCTACAATGAGCAGTTCTTC.

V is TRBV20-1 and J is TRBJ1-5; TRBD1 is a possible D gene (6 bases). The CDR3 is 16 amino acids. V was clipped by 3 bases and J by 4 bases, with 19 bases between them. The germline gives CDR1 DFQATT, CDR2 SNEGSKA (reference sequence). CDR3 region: CSASLGGSPSNQPQHF. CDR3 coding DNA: TGCAGTGCTAGTTTAGGGGGTTCCCCTTCTAATCAGCCCCAGCATTTT.

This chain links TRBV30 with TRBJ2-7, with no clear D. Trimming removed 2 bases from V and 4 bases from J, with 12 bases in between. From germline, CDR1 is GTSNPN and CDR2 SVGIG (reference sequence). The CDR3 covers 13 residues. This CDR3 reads CAWSPAARYEQYF. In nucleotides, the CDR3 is TGTGCCTGGAGTCCGGCAGCTAGGTACGAGCAGTACTTC. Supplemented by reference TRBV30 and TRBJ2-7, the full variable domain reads SQTIHQWPATLVQPVGSPLSLECTVEGTSNPNLYWYRQAAGRGLQLLFYSVGIGQISSEVPQNLSASRPQDRQFILSSKKLLLSDSGFYLCAWSPAARYEQYFGPGTRLTVT.

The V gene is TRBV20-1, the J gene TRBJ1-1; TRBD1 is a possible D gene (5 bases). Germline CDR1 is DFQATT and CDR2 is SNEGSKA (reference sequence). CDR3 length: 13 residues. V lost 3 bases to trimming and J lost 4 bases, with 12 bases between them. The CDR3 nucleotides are TGCAGTGCTAGTCGGGGGATGGGCACTGAAGCTTTCTTT. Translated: CSASRGMGTEAFF.

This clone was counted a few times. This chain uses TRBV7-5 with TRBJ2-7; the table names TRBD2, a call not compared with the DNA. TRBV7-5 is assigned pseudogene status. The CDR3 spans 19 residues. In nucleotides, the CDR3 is TGTGTCAGAAGCTTAGCGGGCGACCCGGGGCTAGCGGGAGTGTACGAGCAGTACTTC. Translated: CVRSLAGDPGLAGVYEQYF.

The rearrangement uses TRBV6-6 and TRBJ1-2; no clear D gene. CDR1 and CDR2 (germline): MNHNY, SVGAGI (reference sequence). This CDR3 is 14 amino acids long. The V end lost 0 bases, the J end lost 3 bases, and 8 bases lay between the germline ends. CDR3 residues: CASSYSQRDYGYTF. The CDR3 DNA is TGTGCCAGCAGTTACTCCCAACGGGACTATGGCTACACCTTC.

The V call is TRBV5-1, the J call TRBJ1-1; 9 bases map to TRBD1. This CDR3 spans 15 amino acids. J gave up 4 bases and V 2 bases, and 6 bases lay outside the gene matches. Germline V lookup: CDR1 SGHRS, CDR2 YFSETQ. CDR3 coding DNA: TGCGCCAGCAGCTTTAGGACAGGGGTGGGCACTGAAGCTTTCTTT. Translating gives CASSFRTGVGTEAFF.

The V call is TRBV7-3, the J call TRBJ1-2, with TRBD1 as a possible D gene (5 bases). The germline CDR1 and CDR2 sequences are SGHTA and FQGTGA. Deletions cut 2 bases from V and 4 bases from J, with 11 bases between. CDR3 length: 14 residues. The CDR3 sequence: CASSLAAGLYGYTF. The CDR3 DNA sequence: TGTGCCAGCAGCTTAGCGGCAGGGCTCTATGGCTACACCTTC.

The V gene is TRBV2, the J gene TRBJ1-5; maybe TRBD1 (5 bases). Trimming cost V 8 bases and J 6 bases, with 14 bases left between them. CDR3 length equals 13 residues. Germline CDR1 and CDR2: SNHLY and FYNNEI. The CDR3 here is CASVGGTIQPQHF. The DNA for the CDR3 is TGTGCCAGCGTGGGGGGGACTATTCAGCCCCAGCATTTT. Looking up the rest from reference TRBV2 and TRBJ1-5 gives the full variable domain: EPEVTQTPSHQVTQMGQEVILRCVPISNHLYFYWYRQILGQKVEFLVSFYNNEISEKSEIFDDQFSVERPDGSNFTLKIRSTKLEDSAMYFCASVGGTIQPQHFGDGTRLSIL.

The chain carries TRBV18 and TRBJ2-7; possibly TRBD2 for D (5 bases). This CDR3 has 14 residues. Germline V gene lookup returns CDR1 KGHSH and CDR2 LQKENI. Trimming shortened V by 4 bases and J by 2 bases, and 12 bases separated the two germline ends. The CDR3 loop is CASSRDYGTYEQYF. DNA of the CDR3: TGTGCCAGCTCACGCGACTACGGCACCTACGAGCAGTACTTC. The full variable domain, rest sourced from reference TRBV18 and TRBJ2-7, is NAGVMQNPRHLVRRRGQEARLRCSPMKGHSHVYWYRQLPEEGLKFMVYLQKENIIDESGMPKERFSAEFPKEGPSILRIQQVVRGDSAAYFCASSRDYGTYEQYFGPGTRLTVT.

The CDR3 region has the DNA TGTGCCAGCAGCGAACTGGGGGGTAATTCACCCCTCCACTTT. As protein: CASSELGGNSPLHF. The chain recombines TRBV7-2 with TRBJ1-6; TRBD1 might be the D (5 bases). The CDR3 is 14 residues long. Trimming took off 5 bases at V and 6 bases at J, with 11 bases between the two ends. CDR1 and CDR2 (germline): SGHTA, FQGNSA.

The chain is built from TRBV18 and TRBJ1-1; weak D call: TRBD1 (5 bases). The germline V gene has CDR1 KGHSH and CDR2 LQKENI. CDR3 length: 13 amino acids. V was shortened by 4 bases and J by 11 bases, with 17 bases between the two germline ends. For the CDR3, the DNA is TGTGCCAGCTCACTAGAGGCAGGGTCTCGCGCTTTCTTT. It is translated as CASSLEAGSRAFF.

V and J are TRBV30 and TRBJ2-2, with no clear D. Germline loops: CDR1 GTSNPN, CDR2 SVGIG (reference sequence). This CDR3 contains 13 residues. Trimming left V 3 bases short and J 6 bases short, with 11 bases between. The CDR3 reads CAWRSRWAGELFF. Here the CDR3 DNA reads TGTGCCTGGAGATCTAGGTGGGCCGGGGAGCTGTTTTTT.

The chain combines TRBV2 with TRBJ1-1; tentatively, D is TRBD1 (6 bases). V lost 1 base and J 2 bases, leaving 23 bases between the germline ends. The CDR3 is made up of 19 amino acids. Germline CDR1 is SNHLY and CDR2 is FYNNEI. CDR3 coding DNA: TGTGCCAGCAGTGAAGGAGGGACAATTCCTTCCCCCCCAAACACTGAAGCTTTCTTT. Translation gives CASSEGGTIPSPPNTEAFF.

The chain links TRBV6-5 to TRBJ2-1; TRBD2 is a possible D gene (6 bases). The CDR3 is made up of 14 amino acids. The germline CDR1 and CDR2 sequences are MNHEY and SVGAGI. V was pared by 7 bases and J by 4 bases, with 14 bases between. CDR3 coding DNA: TGTGCCAGCAAAGTGCGGGGATATTACAATGAGCAGTTCTTC. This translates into CASKVRGYYNEQFF.

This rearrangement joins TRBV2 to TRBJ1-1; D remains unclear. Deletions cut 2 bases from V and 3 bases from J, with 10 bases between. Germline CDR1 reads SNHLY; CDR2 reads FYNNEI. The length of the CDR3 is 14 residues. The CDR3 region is CASSETRSDTEAFF. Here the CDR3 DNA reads TGTGCCAGCAGTGAAACGCGGAGTGACACTGAAGCTTTCTTT.

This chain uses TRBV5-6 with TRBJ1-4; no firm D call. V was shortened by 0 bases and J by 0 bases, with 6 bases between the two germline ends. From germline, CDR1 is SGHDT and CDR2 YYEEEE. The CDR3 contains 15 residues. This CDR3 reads CASSLGGATNEKLFF. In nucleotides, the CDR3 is TGTGCCAGCAGCTTGGGCGGTGCAACTAATGAAAAACTGTTTTTT.

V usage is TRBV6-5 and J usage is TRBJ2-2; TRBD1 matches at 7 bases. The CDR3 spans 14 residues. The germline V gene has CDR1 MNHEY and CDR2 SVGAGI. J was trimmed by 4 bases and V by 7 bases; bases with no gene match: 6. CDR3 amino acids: CASNQDRTTGELFF. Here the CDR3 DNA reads TGTGCCAGCAACCAGGACAGGACCACCGGGGAGCTGTTTTTT.

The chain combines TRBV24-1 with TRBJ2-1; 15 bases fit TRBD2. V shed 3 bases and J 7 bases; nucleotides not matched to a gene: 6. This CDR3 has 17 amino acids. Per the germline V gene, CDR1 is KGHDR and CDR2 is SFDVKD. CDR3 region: CATSDRTSGRARNEQFF. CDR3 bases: TGTGCCACCAGTGATAGGACTAGCGGGAGGGCCAGAAATGAGCAGTTCTTC.

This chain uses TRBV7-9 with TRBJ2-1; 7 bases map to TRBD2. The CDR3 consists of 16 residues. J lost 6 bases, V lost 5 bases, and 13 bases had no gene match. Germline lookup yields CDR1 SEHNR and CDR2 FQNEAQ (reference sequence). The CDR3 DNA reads TGTGCCAGCAGCCCCCCCGGTGGGAGGGCCGTCAATGAGCAGTTCTTC. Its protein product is CASSPPGGRAVNEQFF.

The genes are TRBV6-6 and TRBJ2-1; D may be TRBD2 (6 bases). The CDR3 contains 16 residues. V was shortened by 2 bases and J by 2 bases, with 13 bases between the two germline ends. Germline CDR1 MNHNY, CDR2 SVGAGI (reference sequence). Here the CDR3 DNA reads TGTGCCAGCAGTTACATTAGCGGAGGGACCTACAATGAGCAGTTCTTC. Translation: CASSYISGGTYNEQFF.

In nucleotides, the CDR3 is TGTGCCAGCTCATTACCGACAGGGCAGAGCTATGGCTACACCTTC. Its protein is CASSLPTGQSYGYTF. This rearrangement joins TRBV18 to TRBJ1-2, with TRBD1 matching over 7 bases. The CDR3 has 15 amino acids. V shed 5 bases and J 4 bases; nucleotides not matched to a gene: 10. Germline V lookup: CDR1 KGHSH, CDR2 LQKENI. The full variable domain, rest sourced from reference TRBV18 and TRBJ1-2, is NAGVMQNPRHLVRRRGQEARLRCSPMKGHSHVYWYRQLPEEGLKFMVYLQKENIIDESGMPKERFSAEFPKEGPSILRIQQVVRGDSAAYFCASSLPTGQSYGYTFGSGTRLTVV.

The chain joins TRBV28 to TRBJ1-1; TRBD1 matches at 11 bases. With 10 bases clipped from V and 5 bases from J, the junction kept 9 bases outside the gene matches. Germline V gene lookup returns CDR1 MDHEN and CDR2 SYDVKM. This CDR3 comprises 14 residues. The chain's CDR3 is CATTGTGGRTEAFF. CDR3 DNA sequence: TGTGCCACCACCGGGACAGGGGGTCGGACTGAAGCTTTCTTT.